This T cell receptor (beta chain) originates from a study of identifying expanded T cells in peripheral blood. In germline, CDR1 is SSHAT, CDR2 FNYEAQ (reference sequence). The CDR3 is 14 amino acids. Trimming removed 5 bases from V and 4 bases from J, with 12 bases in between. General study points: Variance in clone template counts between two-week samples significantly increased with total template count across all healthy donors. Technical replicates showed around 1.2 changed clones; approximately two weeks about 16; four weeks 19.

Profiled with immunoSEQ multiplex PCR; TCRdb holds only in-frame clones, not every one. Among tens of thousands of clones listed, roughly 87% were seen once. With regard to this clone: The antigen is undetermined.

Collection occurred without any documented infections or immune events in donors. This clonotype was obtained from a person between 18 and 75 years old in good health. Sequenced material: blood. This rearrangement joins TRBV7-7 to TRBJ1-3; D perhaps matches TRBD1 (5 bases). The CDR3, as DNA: TGTGCCAGCAGCCCGGGGCCCGGGGGAAACACCATATATTTT. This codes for CASSPGPGGNTIYF.